Listed below are T cell receptor beta chains from one sample, sequenced in a study of T cells in Graves' hyperthyroidism and ophthalmopathy. MiXCR, run by TCRdb on the multiplex PCR reads, gives a single entry per CDR3 protein. The sample lists fewer than 450,000 distinct CDR3 sequences; approximately 18% were seen once. Sample: blood. Receptors were obtained from a woman in her 30s with Graves' hyperthyroidism that later progressed to Graves' ophthalmopathy. Each CDR3 is given with its conserved first and last residue. The D gene is left open where the match is weak. Clone size, where shown, is once, few, many, or a class for clones that have expanded.

D	J	V	size	DNA	CDR3
.	TRBJ2-3	TRBV7-9	few	TGTGCCAGCAGCTTAGCGGACGTGGGCACAGATACGCAGTATTTT	CASSLADVGTDTQYF
TRBD1	TRBJ2-5	TRBV12-3/TRBV12-4	many	TGTGCCACGGGGACAGGGGGGGAAGAGACCCAGTACTTC	CATGTGGEETQYF
.	TRBJ1-5	TRBV27	many	TGTGCCAGCAGTTTATTTGTCACCAATCAGCCCCAGCATTTT	CASSLFVTNQPQHF
TRBD2	TRBJ2-2	TRBV2	many	TGTGCCAGCAGCTCCGAGCGGGAGGGTAGCACCGGGGAGCTGTTTTTT	CASSSEREGSTGELFF
.	TRBJ1-5	TRBV6-1	many	TGTGCCAGCAGTCGGGCCCCGTGGGGCAATCAGCCCCAGCATTTT	CASSRAPWGNQPQHF
TRBD1	TRBJ2-7	TRBV20-1	.	TGCAGTGCTAGAGAACCGGGACAGGGATCCCACGAGCAGTACTTC	CSAREPGQGSHEQYF
.	TRBJ2-6	TRBV10-1	few	TGCGCCGCCACGAGGGGGGCTGGGGCCAACGTCCTGACTTTC	CAATRGAGANVLTF
.	TRBJ1-1	TRBV7-6	.	TGTGCCAGCACCGACCCGACGGGTGAAGCTTTCTTT	CASTDPTGEAFF
TRBD2	TRBJ2-7	TRBV5-4	.	TGTGCCAGCCAGGGGGGACTAGCGAACTCCTACGAGCAGTACTTC	CASQGGLANSYEQYF
.	TRBJ1-4	TRBV20-1	few	TGCAGTGCTTCACGTTCGAACGGATTTTATGAAAAACTGTTTTTT	CSASRSNGFYEKLFF
.	TRBJ2-7	TRBV6-6	many	TGTGCCAGCAGTTACTCACAGGGCCCCTACGAGCAGTACTTC	CASSYSQGPYEQYF
.	TRBJ2-5	TRBV5-1	many	TGCGCCAGCAGCTATGGGGGACATCAAGAGACCCAGTACTTC	CASSYGGHQETQYF
TRBD2	TRBJ2-2	TRBV13	.	TGTGCCAGCAGCGCCTGGACTAGGTATTGGACCGGGGAGCTGTTTTTT	CASSAWTRYWTGELFF
TRBD2	TRBJ2-1	TRBV6-1	.	TGTGCCAGCAGTCCCGAACTAGCGGGAGGGGGTGAGCAGTTCTTC	CASSPELAGGGEQFF
.	TRBJ2-1	TRBV5-1	few	TGCGCCAGCAGCTTGGAGAGACAGGAGAACAATGAGCAGTTCTTC	CASSLERQENNEQFF
TRBD2	TRBJ2-5	TRBV6-1	few	TGTGCCAGCAGTGAATTAGTCGGGGGGGAAGAGACCCAGTACTTC	CASSELVGGEETQYF
.	TRBJ2-2	TRBV6-5	many	TGTGCCAGCAGTTACTCTGGGACAACGAACACCGGGGAGCTGTTTTTT	CASSYSGTTNTGELFF
.	TRBJ1-1	TRBV7-9	many	TGTGCCAGCAGCCCGGACCTTCACCTGAACACTGAAGCTTTCTTT	CASSPDLHLNTEAFF
.	TRBJ2-3	TRBV5-1	many	TGCGCCAGCAGCTTGGGTGACAGACGCCCCACAGATACGCAGTATTTT	CASSLGDRRPTDTQYF
.	TRBJ2-2	TRBV20-1	many	TGCAGTGCTAGAAGGGGTGGTACCGGGGAGCTGTTTTTT	CSARRGGTGELFF
TRBD2	TRBJ2-1	TRBV20-1	many	TGCAGTGCTAGAGATATGGCTGCGGCGGGGGGTTACAATGAGCAGTTCTTC	CSARDMAAAGGYNEQFF
TRBD2	TRBJ2-3	TRBV2	many	TGTGCCAGCAGTGACCTAGCGGAAGCAGATACGCAGTATTTT	CASSDLAEADTQYF
TRBD2	TRBJ2-1	TRBV6-1	few	TGTGCCAGCAGTTTTCCCACCGGGGGGGGTTACAATGAGCAGTTCTTC	CASSFPTGGGYNEQFF
.	TRBJ2-7	TRBV28	many	TGTGCCAGCAGTTTGCTAGGCCACGAGCAGTACTTC	CASSLLGHEQYF
.	TRBJ1-5	TRBV2	many	TGTGCCAGCAGTGAGGGGCGGTGGTCGGATGGCAATCAGCCCCAGCATTTT	CASSEGRWSDGNQPQHF
.	TRBJ2-1	TRBV7-6	many	TGTGCCAGCAGCTATGGGACGGGGGACTACAATGAGCAGTTCTTC	CASSYGTGDYNEQFF
.	TRBJ1-1	TRBV2	many	TGTGCCAGCAGCCTTTTACCGCAGGGTCTCTTGAACACTGAAGCTTTCTTT	CASSLLPQGLLNTEAFF
.	TRBJ1-1	TRBV11-2	many	TGTGCCAGCAGCTTAACAATTGCAGGAGACACTGAAGCTTTCTTT	CASSLTIAGDTEAFF
TRBD1	TRBJ1-3	TRBV5-1	many	TGCGCCAGCAGCTTGGCCCCTGACAGGGGGCGCGGAAACACCATATATTTT	CASSLAPDRGRGNTIYF
TRBD2	TRBJ2-4	TRBV6-2/TRBV6-3	many	TGTGCCAGCAGCCTGGGGACTAGCGGGAGGCTAGCCAAAAACATTCAGTACTTC	CASSLGTSGRLAKNIQYF
TRBD2	TRBJ2-1	TRBV20-1	many	TGCAGTTCCTGCCCCCCCCTAGCGGGAGGTCGGAATGAGCAGTTCTTC	CSSCPPLAGGRNEQFF
.	TRBJ2-7	TRBV18	many	TGTGCCAGCTCATCTGGGAGTGGGGCTTACGAGCAGTACTTC	CASSSGSGAYEQYF
.	TRBJ2-4	TRBV11-2	.	TGTGCCAGCAGCGGGGGGTGGGGAATAGCCAAAAACATTCAGTACTTC	CASSGGWGIAKNIQYF
TRBD1	TRBJ1-1	TRBV7-2	many	TGTGCCAGCAGCTTACAAGGGACAGGTGATTCTGAAGCTTTCTTT	CASSLQGTGDSEAFF
.	TRBJ1-1	TRBV4-1	many	TGCGCCAGCAGCCAAGTACAGGCGATGAACACTGAAGCTTTCTTT	CASSQVQAMNTEAFF
.	TRBJ2-5	TRBV28	many	TGTGCCAGCGGTCGGGGAGTCGAGGAGACCCAGTACTTC	CASGRGVEETQYF
TRBD2	TRBJ2-1	TRBV6-5	.	TGTGCCAGCAGTTACTCGAAAGGGACTAGCGGGGGGCGGGCCTACAATGAGCAGTTCTTC	CASSYSKGTSGGRAYNEQFF
.	TRBJ2-5	TRBV27	many	TGTGCCAGCAGAGGTCCCCTAAGTGCGACCCAGTACTTC	CASRGPLSATQYF
TRBD1	TRBJ1-1	TRBV4-1	.	TGCGCCAGCAGCCTAGGGGACAGGGGGGACACTGAAGCTTTCTTT	CASSLGDRGDTEAFF
.	TRBJ2-1	TRBV4-1	few	TGCGCCAGCAGCCAGATCACCGACAGCCGCAATGAGCAGTTCTTC	CASSQITDSRNEQFF
.	TRBJ2-5	TRBV28	.	TGTGCCAGCAGGTTGGTGGGAGGTGGTGAGACCCAGTACTTC	CASRLVGGGETQYF
.	TRBJ1-2	TRBV9	few	TGTGCCAGCAGCGACGGGGGCATGGAACCTTATGGCTACACCTTC	CASSDGGMEPYGYTF
TRBD2	TRBJ2-1	TRBV11-2	.	TGTGCCAGCAGTCACTCAACGGGGACTACTTATGGAAGCTCCTACAATGAGCAGTTCTTC	CASSHSTGTTYGSSYNEQFF
.	TRBJ1-4	TRBV2	many	TGTGCCAGCCACCAGGCCGGGGTCGCTAATGAAAAACTGTTTTTT	CASHQAGVANEKLFF
.	TRBJ1-2	TRBV7-9	many	TGTGCCAGCAGCTTAGCGGGGGCCTACGAGACCTATGGCTACACCTTC	CASSLAGAYETYGYTF
.	TRBJ2-7	TRBV29-1	many	TGCAGCGTTGGCCAACTCACAGCGAGGGAGCAGTACTTC	CSVGQLTAREQYF
TRBD1	TRBJ2-7	TRBV20-1	many	TGCAGTGTTTTGCGTCCTACCCACAGGGGCTCGGAGGAGCAGTACTTC	CSVLRPTHRGSEEQYF
.	TRBJ1-1	TRBV11-1	many	TGTGCCAGCAGCTTAAGTGGTTTCACTGAAGCTTTCTTT	CASSLSGFTEAFF
TRBD1	TRBJ1-4	TRBV7-9	.	TGTGCCAGCAGCTTCCTCGAAACAGGGGGGGGTGGCGAACTGTTTTTT	CASSFLETGGGGELFF
TRBD1	TRBJ2-2	TRBV10-1	many	TGCGCCAGCAGTGTGGGGACAGGGGGCGTCACCGGGGAGCTGTTTTTT	CASSVGTGGVTGELFF
TRBD2	TRBJ2-1	TRBV6-1	.	TGTGCCAGCAGTGAACTAGCGGGGGGGTCCCAGAGGTTCAATGAGCAGTTCTTC	CASSELAGGSQRFNEQFF
TRBD2	TRBJ2-2	TRBV4-1	many	TGCGCCAGCAGCCAACTAGCGGCGAACACCGGGGAGCTGTTTTTT	CASSQLAANTGELFF
.	TRBJ2-7	TRBV19	.	TGTGCCAGTAGTATATGGCGGGGCTCCTACGAGCAGTACTTC	CASSIWRGSYEQYF
TRBD2	TRBJ2-2	TRBV9	many	TGTGCCAGCAGCGCAATAGCGGGGGCGGGGACCGGGGAGCTGTTTTTT	CASSAIAGAGTGELFF
.	TRBJ1-1	TRBV6-1	.	TGTGCCATTGGAGGAGTGAACACTGAAGCTTTCTTT	CAIGGVNTEAFF
TRBD2	TRBJ2-2	TRBV20-1	few	TGCAGTGCTAGGTCGACTAGCGGGAGGACCCAAGCCGGGGAGCTGTTTTTT	CSARSTSGRTQAGELFF